The clone carrying this T cell receptor (beta chain) has ten or more counts. In patients aged 18 to 65, hyperthyroidism was newly diagnosed, with duration under 2 months. The CDR3 is made up of 13 amino acids. V lost 8 bases and J lost 5, with 15 bases in between. Germline V gives CDR1 LNHNV, CDR2 YYDKDF (reference sequence). The data stem from a study of T cells in Graves' hyperthyroidism and ophthalmopathy. Authors of the study amplified TCR beta CDR3 regions from RNA transcripts. Initially, a first-round RT-PCR of the TCR CDR3 employed the HTBI primer set. MiXCR was run by TCRdb on the multiplex PCR reads, yielding one entry per CDR3 protein. The sample holds hundreds of thousands of distinct CDR3 sequences; more than 45% are singletons and the top ten take about 8.2%.

Sequenced sample: peripheral blood or thyroid tissue (not recorded which). This TCR was sampled from a woman aged 18 to 35 with Graves' hyperthyroidism. The chain uses TRBV15 and TRBJ2-5, with D unresolved. The CDR3 loop is CATALTTLETQYF. The CDR3 nucleotides are TGTGCCACCGCTCTAACAACCCTGGAGACCCAGTACTTC.